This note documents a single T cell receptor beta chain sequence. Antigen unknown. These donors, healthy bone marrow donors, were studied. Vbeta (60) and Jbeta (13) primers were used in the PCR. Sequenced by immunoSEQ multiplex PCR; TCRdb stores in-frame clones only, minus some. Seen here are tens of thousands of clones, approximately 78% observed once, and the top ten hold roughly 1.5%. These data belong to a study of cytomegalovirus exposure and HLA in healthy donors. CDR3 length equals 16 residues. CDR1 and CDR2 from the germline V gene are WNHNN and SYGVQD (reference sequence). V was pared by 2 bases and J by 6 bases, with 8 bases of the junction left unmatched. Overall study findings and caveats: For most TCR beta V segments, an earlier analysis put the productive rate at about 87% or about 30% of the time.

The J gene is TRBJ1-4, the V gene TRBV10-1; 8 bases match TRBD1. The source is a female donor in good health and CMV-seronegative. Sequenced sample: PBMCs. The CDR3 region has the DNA TGCGCCAGCAGTGAGCTGGACAGGGTATTCTATGAAAAACTGTTTTTT. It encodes CASSELDRVFYEKLFF.